The clone carrying this T cell receptor beta chain was counted once. The data derive from a study of OX40 agonist ivuxolimab in advanced cancers. Sequencing was performed with immunoSEQ multiplex PCR; in TCRdb, only in-frame clones are kept and a portion is missing. The sample shows about 70,000 clones, 86% of them seen only once. This CDR3 has 15 residues. V was clipped by 4 bases and J by 1 base, with 11 bases between them. Germline V gene lookup returns CDR1 MNHEY and CDR2 SVGAGI. Sequences were derived from CD4+ or CD8+ T cells sorted from blood, sampled in a trial of the OX40 agonist ivuxolimab. The sequence was collected from an adult with an advanced solid tumor such as melanoma, head and neck, liver or kidney cancer. The chain has TRBV6-5 and TRBJ1-5, with no clear D. In nucleotides, the CDR3 is TGTGCCAGCAGTTGGTACCAGCGCAGCAATCAGCCCCAGCATTTT. Translated: CASSWYQRSNQPQHF.